These 2 T cell receptor beta chains share one sample of origin, sequenced in a study of PD-L1 blockade in urothelial cancer. The assay was immunoSEQ multiplex PCR, and TCRdb's table has in-frame clones only and misses some. The table records 65,000 to 80,000 clones, 90% of them present only once. Noted time point: pretreatment peripheral blood. The sequencing used PBMCs, collected around atezolizumab (anti-PD-L1) treatment. Every receptor here comes from a man in his sixties or seventies with urothelial cancer.

The rearrangement uses TRBV7-9 and TRBJ1-1; TRBD1 is a possible D gene (5 bases). Germline lookup yields CDR1 SEHNR and CDR2 FQNEAQ (reference sequence). The CDR3 is 14 residues long. With 1 base removed from V and 6 bases from J, the gap between germline ends came to 12 bases. In DNA form, the CDR3 reads TGTGCCAGCAGCTTAGAATGGGGCAAGTCTGAAGCTTTCTTT. Amino acids: CASSLEWGKSEAFF.

In this sample, this clone turned up once. The chain couples TRBV28 to TRBJ2-5, with D perhaps TRBD1 (6 bases). Germline V gives CDR1 MDHEN, CDR2 SYDVKM. V gave up 6 bases and J gave up 12 bases, with 26 bases separating them. The CDR3 spans 15 residues. CDR3 DNA: TGTGCCAGCAGCCACCCCACGACCAAACAGGGTTGGGAGTACTTC. Its protein product is CASSHPTTKQGWEYF.